This TCR beta chain was identified during a study of blood T cell repertoires in COVID-19. About the study: Collection of acute and convalescent COVID-19 samples took place in the United States, Italy and Spain. From T cells, B-cell-depleted T cells, or PBMCs came the material, which was cDNA or gDNA.

Germline V gene lookup returns CDR1 ENHRY and CDR2 SYGVKD. The CDR3 extends over 16 amino acids. The J segment lost 9 bases and the V segment lost 0 bases, leaving 5 bases of the junction unmatched. Original data processing: Estimation of nucleated cell counts relied on the amplification of reference gene primers. TCRdb keeps only in-frame clones here, not all; method: immunoSEQ multiplex PCR. That table supplies the V and J calls and clone size; D and trimming were determined from the DNA. The sample comprises approximately 90,000 clones, around 89% of which are singletons, and about 8.1% rests with the top ten.

This sequence was found in a man between 45 and 60 years old with acute or convalescent COVID-19. Sequences were obtained from peripheral blood. The genes are TRBV10-3 and TRBJ1-6; 10 bases fit TRBD1. CDR3 in amino acids: CAISESTGGAGSPLHF. DNA for the CDR3: TGTGCCATCAGTGAGTCGACAGGGGGCGCGGGTTCACCCCTCCACTTT.